The TCR beta chain described here comes from a study of CD8 T cells in Susac syndrome (dated by TCRdb to the late 2010s). For the study in its entirety: Repertoire sequencing was used to test whether CD8+ T cell activation and differentiation in Susac syndrome was antigen driven. Clonality of the CD8+ T cell repertoire was compared between around 13 healthy donors, approximately 14 Susac syndrome patients and some 15 multiple sclerosis patients.

Peripheral blood CD8+ and CD4+ T cells from healthy donors, Susac syndrome patients and multiple sclerosis patients were profiled by high-throughput TCR beta sequencing. Healthy donors were included as age- and sex-matched controls. CD8+ TEMRA cells were enriched by FACS, while bulk CD8+ and CD4+ T cells were purified by magnetic negative isolation. Blood was collected in EDTA tubes and processed within 24 hours, with PBMCs isolated through density gradient centrifugation. PBMCs destined for TCR sequencing were cryopreserved in liquid nitrogen and later thawed in a 37 °C water bath. A purity of at least 90% was achieved for sorted or isolated CD4+, CD8+ and CD8+ TEMRA cells. The junction shows trimming of 5 bases on V and 6 bases on J, plus 13 bases between the germline ends. Via the germline V gene, CDR1 is SGHTA and CDR2 FQGTGA. There are 13 amino acids in the CDR3, from cysteine to phenylalanine inclusive. The kept DNA is CDR3 alone, 39 bases in frame from the first base.

RNA was extracted using the RNeasy kit, and roughly 0.45 to 1 microgram was reverse transcribed with random hexamers. The immunoSEQ multiplex PCR assay, which covers 54 Vbeta and 13 Jbeta segments, was used to amplify TCR beta CDR3 regions. To correct PCR amplification bias, a synthetic template baseline was used for both primer optimization and computational correction. The paper's data handling went like this. Reads were annotated to V, D and J genes per IMGT and analyzed with immunoSEQ Analyzer, keeping only productive sequences. Clonality was calculated as one minus the Shannon entropy normalized by log2 of the number of productive unique sequences. For each patient and control, public and private clones were evaluated among the 100 most prevalent clones. Clones were defined as Susac-specific if absent from the healthy and MS cohorts, from 1052 published viral clones and from other ImmuneACCESS disease sequences. In-frame beta chains were kept once TCRdb had trimmed the public reads at Q25 with fastp and called clones with MiXCR. Entries that share a CDR3 protein sequence are merged under the most common genes and DNA. TCRdb's processing, not the authors', yielded these V and J calls. The sample data list 70,000 or so distinct CDR3 sequences, and approximately 95% of these were observed just once. The ten largest clones capture 0.2% to 0.3% of the sample.

What the work shows at the level of the full study, not this receptor alone: The study acknowledged that relatively few individuals were included in the TCR sequencing and HLA analysis.

A note on this clonotype: Its antigen remains unidentified. No quality values exist for individual bases; no much larger clone is one base distant.

Sequenced sample: CD8+ T cells from PBMCs. This clonotype was sampled from a human donor in good health. Recombination linked TRBV7-3 to TRBJ1-2, with no D gene named confidently. The DNA is TGTGCCAGCAGCCTCGACGGTGGAGATGGCTACACCTTC. The encoded protein is CASSLDGGDGYTF.